The sequence of this T cell receptor beta chain was determined in a study of CD8 T cells in Susac syndrome (dated by TCRdb to between 2017 and 2020). Background for the entire study: Whether CD8+ T cell activation and differentiation in Susac syndrome was antigen driven was tested using repertoire sequencing. Clonality of the CD8+ T cell repertoire was compared between more than 10 healthy donors, approximately 14 Susac syndrome patients and roughly 15 multiple sclerosis patients.

Between the V and J ends, shortened by 5 bases and 5 bases respectively, the junction contains 18 bases. The CDR3 sequence holds 15 residues, the cysteine and phenylalanine included. Of the read, only the CDR3 DNA is kept; its 45 bases are in frame from base 1. In the germline V gene, CDR1 corresponds to SGHTA and CDR2 to FQGNSA. Study-wide findings and limitations: The number of individuals in the TCR sequencing and HLA analysis was recognized as being relatively small.

Concerning this clonotype itself: Its antigen remains unidentified. No much larger clonotype is one base removed from it; base qualities were not supplied.

RNA was extracted using the RNeasy kit, and roughly 0.5 to 1 microgram was reverse transcribed with random hexamers. TCR beta CDR3 regions were amplified with the immunoSEQ multiplex PCR assay covering 54 Vbeta and 13 Jbeta segments. PCR amplification bias was corrected by using a synthetic template baseline for primer optimization and computational correction. Processing in the source paper ran as follows. Reads were assigned to V, D and J genes according to IMGT and analyzed in immunoSEQ Analyzer, with only productive sequences retained. Clonality was computed as one minus Shannon entropy normalized by log2 of the number of productive unique sequences. Public and private clones were assessed among the 100 most prevalent clones of each patient and control. Clones were defined as Susac-specific if absent from the healthy and MS cohorts, from around 1,000 published viral clones and from other ImmuneACCESS disease sequences. TCRdb's own reprocessing of the public reads used fastp at Q25 and MiXCR and kept productive beta chains. Under each unique CDR3 protein, matching rows form one entry showing the most common genes and DNA. The V and J calls, along with clone size, are taken from TCRdb and not from the paper's own processing. This sample is represented by 210,000 or so distinct CDR3 sequences; approximately 90% of them were singletons. The ten biggest clones cover approximately 0.13% of the sample.

High-throughput TCR beta sequencing profiled peripheral blood CD8+ and CD4+ T cells from healthy donors, Susac syndrome patients and multiple sclerosis patients. The multiple sclerosis controls were treatment-naive patients whose relapsing-remitting disease, either stable or active, fulfilled the revised McDonald criteria. Bulk CD8+ and CD4+ T cells were purified magnetically by negative isolation, whereas CD8+ TEMRA cells were enriched by FACS. Blood was collected in EDTA tubes and processed within 24 hours, with PBMCs isolated through density gradient centrifugation. PBMCs intended for TCR sequencing were cryopreserved in liquid nitrogen and thawed later in a water bath at 37 degrees C. The sorted or isolated CD4+, CD8+ and CD8+ TEMRA cells reached a purity of at least 90%.

Sequencing input: CD8+ T cells from PBMCs. In this chain, TRBV7-2 is recombined with TRBJ2-5; matching of 6 bases hints at TRBD2 as the D gene. The source is a human donor with multiple sclerosis. The DNA sequence is given as TGTGCCAGCAGCCACCCGATGGAGGGGATGGAGACCCAGTACTTC. Its coded protein is CASSHPMEGMETQYF.